Below are 18 T cell receptor beta chains sequenced from a single sample in a study of radiotherapy plus CTLA-4 blockade in lung cancer. Profiling relied on immunoSEQ multiplex PCR, and the TCRdb table lists in-frame clones only, not all of them. The data hold around 59,000 clones, with 70% to 80% observed a single time. The sample consisted of peripheral blood, taken from a patient treated with radiotherapy plus ipilimumab. These TCRs come from a human donor with non-small cell lung cancer who had a partial response to radiotherapy plus ipilimumab.

The chain uses TRBV6-1 and TRBJ2-5, with 9 bases matching TRBD1. CDR3 length equals 13 residues. The V segment lost 10 bases and the J segment 6 bases; nucleotides outside the gene matches: 9. Germline CDR1 reads MNHNS; CDR2 reads SASEGT. The CDR3 loop reads CAISTGGRKTQYF. For the CDR3, the DNA is TGTGCCATATCGACAGGGGGGAGGAAGACCCAGTACTTC.

J is TRBJ2-5 and V is TRBV2, with D maybe TRBD1 (6 bases). CDR1 and CDR2 from the germline V gene are SNHLY and FYNNEI. The CDR3 has 15 residues. Trimming took 5 bases from V and 2 from J, leaving 15 bases between them. The CDR3 spells CASSRDMGLQETQYF. The DNA of the CDR3 is TGTGCCAGCAGTCGGGACATGGGTTTACAAGAGACCCAGTACTTC. The entire variable domain, with the rest obtained from reference TRBV2 and TRBJ2-5, is as follows: EPEVTQTPSHQVTQMGQEVILRCVPISNHLYFYWYRQILGQKVEFLVSFYNNEISEKSEIFDDQFSVERPDGSNFTLKIRSTKLEDSAMYFCASSRDMGLQETQYFGPGTRLLVL.

The count of this clone is one. The chain joins TRBV11-2 to TRBJ1-1, with D possibly TRBD1 on 5 matching bases. Germline CDR1 is SGHAT and CDR2 is FQNNGV. V was trimmed by 1 base and J by 4 bases, leaving 10 bases between them. This CDR3 contains 14 residues. CDR3 amino acids: CASSLGGAPTEAFF. The DNA of the CDR3 is TGTGCCAGCAGCTTAGGGGGCGCACCCACTGAAGCTTTCTTT. The variable domain in full, with the rest retrieved from reference TRBV11-2 and TRBJ1-1, is EAGVAQSPRYKIIEKRQSVAFWCNPISGHATLYWYQQILGQGPKLLIQFQNNGVVDDSQLPKDRFSAERLKGVDSTLKIQPAKLEDSAVYLCASSLGGAPTEAFFGQGTRLTVV.

The chain links TRBV11-3 to TRBJ2-6; 9 bases are shared with TRBD1. This CDR3 is built from 19 residues. Germline CDR1 reads SGHNT; CDR2 reads YENEEA. The J segment lost 0 bases and the V segment lost 5 bases, leaving 11 bases of the junction unmatched. The CDR3 region is CASSGRDREAHSGANVLTF. The CDR3 nucleotides read TGTGCCAGCAGCGGCCGGGACAGGGAAGCCCACTCTGGGGCCAACGTCCTGACTTTC.

The chain couples TRBV5-1 to TRBJ2-3; 9 bases fit TRBD2. The CDR3 has 17 residues. Germline V CDR1 and CDR2: SGHRS, YFSETQ. V dropped 3 bases and J dropped 5; count of bases not matched to a gene: 13. The CDR3 region has the DNA TGCGCCAGCAGCTCACCCACGAAGCGGGGGGTGGGAGATACGCAGTATTTT. Translation gives CASSSPTKRGVGDTQYF.

This clone was detected a few times. Within the sample, other DNA sequences also encode this same CDR3. The V gene is TRBV9, the J gene TRBJ1-1; D call uncertain. From germline, CDR1 is SGDLS and CDR2 YYNGEE. CDR3 length equals 13 residues. Trimming cost V 3 bases and J 1 base, with 7 bases left between them. The chain's CDR3 is CASSARQNTEAFF. In DNA, the CDR3 is TGTGCCAGCAGCGCCCGACAGAACACTGAAGCTTTCTTT. The whole variable domain, filled in from reference TRBV9 and TRBJ1-1, reads DSGVTQTPKHLITATGQRVTLRCSPRSGDLSVYWYQQSLDQGLQFLIQYYNGEERAKGNILERFSAQQFPDLHSELNLSSLELGDSALYFCASSARQNTEAFFGQGTRLTVV.

This clone was counted only a few times. This sequence joins TRBV19 and TRBJ1-2; D ambiguous. The CDR3 covers 15 residues. V dropped 7 bases and J dropped 3 bases, with 18 bases sitting between them. Germline loops: CDR1 LNHDA, CDR2 SQIVND (reference sequence). Here the CDR3 reads CASTPVTTNYYGYTF. The CDR3 bases are TGTGCCAGTACCCCAGTCACGACAAACTACTATGGCTACACCTTC.

The V gene is TRBV6-5, the J gene TRBJ1-2, with 7 bases that match TRBD1. The CDR3 sequence is 14 residues long. With V trimmed by 6 bases and J by 4 bases, 8 bases remained unmatched. Looked up from germline, CDR1 is MNHEY and CDR2 is SVGAGI. CDR3 nucleotide sequence: TGTGCCAGCAGAGAGGGGGCGCGAGGCTATGGCTACACCTTC. This gives the protein CASREGARGYGYTF.

This clone was seen only a few times. The gene calls are TRBV9 and TRBJ2-1, with 7 bases aligning to TRBD2. Germline-derived CDR1 and CDR2 are SGDLS and YYNGEE. J lost 3 bases, V lost 1 base, and 7 bases had no gene match. This CDR3 contains 16 residues. The CDR3 loop reads CASSVSGGGFYNEQFF. Here the CDR3 DNA reads TGTGCCAGCAGCGTATCTGGCGGGGGATTCTACAATGAGCAGTTCTTC.

CDR3 loop: CASSKQQGLNEQFF. CDR3 bases: TGTGCCAGCAGCAAGCAACAGGGTTTGAATGAGCAGTTCTTC. The chain combines TRBV7-3 with TRBJ2-1, with D possibly matching TRBD1 (6 bases). In germline, CDR1 is SGHTA, CDR2 FQGTGA. Trimming removed 5 bases from V and 7 bases from J, with 15 bases in between. The CDR3 extends over 14 amino acids.

V is TRBV9 and J is TRBJ1-4; D remains unclear. CDR1 and CDR2 from the germline V gene are SGDLS and YYNGEE. V shed 0 bases and J shed 6 bases, with 9 bases lying between them. The CDR3 covers 14 residues. The CDR3 protein is CASSVGPGDEKLFF. The CDR3, as DNA: TGTGCCAGCAGCGTAGGCCCAGGCGATGAAAAACTGTTTTTT.

The chain joins TRBV6-1 to TRBJ1-1; 7 bases are shared with TRBD1. Germline-derived CDR1 and CDR2 are MNHNS and SASEGT. J was trimmed by 11 bases and V by 6 bases; bases with no gene match: 9. The CDR3 contains 12 residues. Here the CDR3 reads CASRDGQVNAFF. DNA of the CDR3: TGTGCCAGCAGAGACGGACAGGTGAATGCTTTCTTT.

This clone was observed a few times. This chain links TRBV5-8 with TRBJ1-5, with 10 positions matching TRBD1. The CDR3 spans 15 residues. J lost 10 bases, V lost 0 bases, and 7 bases had no gene match. Germline V gives CDR1 SGHTS, CDR2 YDEGEE. In DNA, the CDR3 is TGTGCCAGCAGCTTGGGGGGACAGGGGTCAGGACCCCAGCATTTT. As protein: CASSLGGQGSGPQHF.

This clone was found once. Relative to the germline gene, one junction end is altered; a read error may explain this. This rearrangement joins TRBV2 to TRBJ2-7; no reliable D call. Germline values: CDR1 SNHLY, CDR2 FYNNEI. CDR3 length: 12 amino acids. In nucleotides, the CDR3 is TGTGCCAGCAGTGATTCCTCCCACGAGCAGTACTTC. It codes for CASSDSSHEQYF.

This sequence joins TRBV5-1 and TRBJ1-3; perhaps TRBD1 as D (5 bases). CDR1 is SGHRS, CDR2 YFSETQ, per germline. The germline V and J ends were trimmed by 4 bases and 1 base, with 9 bases remaining between them. The CDR3 contains 14 residues. This CDR3 is CASSAGLSGNTIYF. CDR3 nucleotide sequence: TGCGCCAGCAGCGCGGGACTTTCTGGAAACACCATATATTTT.

The chain uses TRBV23-1 and TRBJ1-5, with a possible D match to TRBD1 (6 bases). TRBV23-1 is given ORF status, its function remaining uncertain. This CDR3 is built from 17 residues. Between the trimmed V and J ends, which lost 7 bases and 4 bases, there was a span of 23 bases. This chain's CDR3 is CASTQPLGAGSNQPQHF. The CDR3 DNA reads as TGCGCCAGCACCCAACCGTTGGGGGCAGGGAGTAATCAGCCCCAGCATTTT.

This chain links TRBV7-8 with TRBJ1-5, with no clear D. CDR1 is SGHVS and CDR2 is FQNEAQ in the germline V gene. The CDR3 totals 17 residues. Deletions cut 2 bases from V and 11 bases from J, with 25 bases between. CDR3 nucleotides: TGTGCCAGCAGCTTAAGTTCGGCAGCGTCCGCCCCCCAGACCCAGCATTTT. Translation: CASSLSSAASAPQTQHF.

This chain links TRBV19 with TRBJ1-5; TRBD1 matches 8 bases. Germline V gene sequence: CDR1 LNHDA, CDR2 SQIVND (reference sequence). CDR3 length: 16 residues. Trimming at V came to 6 bases and at J to 0 bases, leaving 7 bases not matched to a gene. CDR3 amino acids: CASRTGATYSNQPQHF. CDR3 DNA sequence: TGTGCCAGTAGGACAGGGGCGACATATAGCAATCAGCCCCAGCATTTT.